These 17 T cell receptor beta chains originate from one sample sequenced in a study of CD8 T cells in ankylosing spondylitis. These receptors lack a known antigen. TCRdb reanalysed the 5' RACE reads using MiXCR and keeps one entry per CDR3 protein. Among 700,000 to 1,000,000 distinct CDR3 sequences listed, about 12% were seen once. Findings and caveats of the study: It appeared that ankylosing spondylitis blood was characterized by a TCR beta motif of under ten highly homologous variants.

The specimen was blood, either unsorted or a sorted T cell fraction (not recorded which). The origin of the receptors is a male donor with ankylosing spondylitis.

This clonotype turned up a few times. The rearrangement joins TRBV10-1 to TRBJ2-5, with TRBD2 as a possible D gene (5 bases). With 3 bases removed from V and 1 base from J, the gap between germline ends came to 12 bases. Germline loops: CDR1 WNHNN, CDR2 SYGVQD (reference sequence). This CDR3 region has 15 residues. Here the CDR3 DNA reads TGCGCCAGCAGTGATCGACGGGAAACCCAAGAGACCCAGTACTTC. It is translated as CASSDRRETQETQYF.

The chain recombines TRBV20-1 with TRBJ2-1, with TRBD2 identical over 12 bases. Germline V lookup: CDR1 DFQATT, CDR2 SNEGSKA (reference sequence). CDR3 size: 18 residues. The junction had 6 bases not matched to a gene; V was cut back by 0 bases and J by 0 bases. The CDR3 loop is CSARDRTSGASSYNEQFF. The CDR3 coding sequence is TGCAGTGCTAGAGATCGGACTAGCGGGGCGAGCTCCTACAATGAGCAGTTCTTC.

The chain combines TRBV4-3 with TRBJ1-4; the match to TRBD1 covers 9 bases. The CDR3 totals 15 residues. CDR1 is LGHNA and CDR2 is YSLEER in the germline V gene. V was pared by 0 bases and J by 8 bases, with 4 bases of the junction left unmatched. The CDR3 loop is CASSQDHRGPEKLFF. The CDR3 nucleotides read TGCGCCAGCAGCCAAGACCACAGGGGGCCCGAAAAACTGTTTTTT.

This chain connects TRBV20-1 to TRBJ1-2; 8 positions match TRBD1. The CDR3 is 13 residues long. CDR1 and CDR2 (germline): DFQATT, SNEGSKA (reference sequence). The J segment lost 5 bases and the V segment lost 3 bases, leaving 5 bases of the junction unmatched. The CDR3 spells CSARLGQVYGYTF. The DNA of the CDR3 is TGCAGTGCTAGGTTGGGACAGGTGTATGGCTACACCTTC.

The gene calls are TRBV20-1 and TRBJ2-7, with 9 nucleotides matching TRBD2. Germline trimming cut 2 bases from V and 5 bases from J; bases unmatched to any gene: 7. This CDR3 has 14 residues. Germline CDR1 and CDR2: DFQATT and SNEGSKA (reference sequence). CDR3 bases: TGCAGTGCTAGAAGTGGAGCGGGAGGCCACGAGCAGTACTTC. Translating gives CSARSGAGGHEQYF.

This chain links TRBV20-1 with TRBJ2-7; D may be TRBD1 or TRBD2 (6 bases each). The V gene lost 6 bases and the J gene lost 0 bases, with 15 bases spanning the gap. This CDR3 has 14 amino acids. Germline CDR1 reads DFQATT; CDR2 reads SNEGSKA (reference sequence). For the CDR3, the DNA is TGCAGTGCCCAGAGTGGGGGGCGCTCCTACGAGCAGTACTTC. Translation: CSAQSGGRSYEQYF.

In its sample, this clonotype was seen once. The rearrangement links TRBV3-1 to TRBJ2-7, with D possibly being TRBD1 or TRBD2 (5 bases each). V was trimmed by 3 bases and J by 3 bases, leaving 9 bases between them. The CDR3 is 13 amino acids. Germline V lookup: CDR1 LGHDT, CDR2 YNNKEL (reference sequence). The CDR3 region is CASSQRGYYEQYF. The DNA for the CDR3 is TGTGCCAGCAGCCAGAGGGGATACTACGAGCAGTACTTC.

The chain carries TRBV6-5 and TRBJ1-4; D is unclear. Germline V gene lookup returns CDR1 MNHEY and CDR2 SVGAGI. With 2 bases removed from V and 8 bases from J, the gap between germline ends came to 12 bases. CDR3 length: 14 residues. CDR3 DNA sequence: TGTGCCAGCAGTTACACCACGCCGGGGGAAAAACTGTTTTTT. It translates to CASSYTTPGEKLFF.

This clonotype was observed many times. The rearrangement links TRBV5-1 to TRBJ2-3, with TRBD2 matching over 8 bases. With 4 bases clipped from V and 2 bases from J, the junction kept 6 bases outside the gene matches. CDR3 size: 15 residues. In germline, CDR1 is SGHRS, CDR2 YFSETQ. CDR3 protein: CASSMTSAITDTQYF. DNA of the CDR3: TGCGCCAGCAGCATGACTAGCGCCATCACAGATACGCAGTATTTT.

This clonotype was observed many times. The V and J genes are TRBV4-3 and TRBJ2-7; tentatively, D is TRBD1 (6 bases). Germline CDR1 and CDR2: LGHNA and YSLEER. This CDR3 comprises 16 residues. The V end was cut by 1 base, the J end by 2 bases, with 15 bases between. The CDR3 nucleotides are TGCGCCAGCAGCCAAGGAGGGGGAAGGGGAACCTACGAGCAGTACTTC. This translates into CASSQGGGRGTYEQYF.

About this clonotype: A clone one base away is much larger, so this may be a read error. The gene calls are TRBV29-1 and TRBJ1-4; 9 bases are a match to TRBD1. With V trimmed by 5 bases and J by 6 bases, 4 bases remained unmatched. The CDR3 is 13 residues long. The germline CDR1 and CDR2 sequences are SQVTM and ANQGSEA. CDR3 nucleotide sequence: TGCAGCGTTACCGGGACAGGGTATGAAAAACTGTTTTTT. Translating it yields CSVTGTGYEKLFF.

J is TRBJ1-4 and V is TRBV24-1; weak D call: TRBD1 (5 bases). From germline, CDR1 is KGHDR and CDR2 SFDVKD. V dropped 3 bases and J dropped 7 bases, with 14 bases sitting between them. CDR3 size: 15 residues. CDR3 loop: CATSDLKAGVEKLFF. CDR3 nucleotide sequence: TGTGCCACCAGTGATCTTAAGGCGGGGGTTGAAAAACTGTTTTTT.

The CDR3 region has the DNA TGTGCCAGCAGGTGGACTCTCGAGGGCGGGGAGCTGTTTTTT. Amino acids: CASRWTLEGGELFF. The rearrangement uses TRBV6-1 and TRBJ2-2; tentative D call: TRBD2 (5 bases). The V gene's germline CDR1 is MNHNS and CDR2 SASEGT. The CDR3 extends over 14 amino acids. V was cut by 6 bases and J by 7 bases, with 15 bases left in between.

V gene TRBV18 combines with J gene TRBJ2-5; D possibly corresponds to TRBD2 (6 bases). CDR1 is KGHSH, CDR2 LQKENI, per germline. This CDR3 has 15 residues. V lost 6 bases, J lost 2 bases, and 16 bases lay in between. The chain's CDR3 is CASSIGTDLQETQYF. CDR3 DNA: TGTGCCAGCTCGATTGGGACTGACTTACAAGAGACCCAGTACTTC. Drawing the rest from reference TRBV18 and TRBJ2-5, the complete variable domain is NAGVMQNPRHLVRRRGQEARLRCSPMKGHSHVYWYRQLPEEGLKFMVYLQKENIIDESGMPKERFSAEFPKEGPSILRIQQVVRGDSAAYFCASSIGTDLQETQYFGPGTRLLVL.

This clonotype was seen at least ten times. The CDR3 DNA reads as TGTGCCAGCACCCCGGGACCAGGCTTGCAAGAGACCCAGTACTTC. Translated: CASTPGPGLQETQYF. This sequence joins TRBV28 and TRBJ2-5; D may be TRBD1 or TRBD2 (5 bases each). Germline V gene lookup returns CDR1 MDHEN and CDR2 SYDVKM. The CDR3 consists of 15 residues. With 7 bases removed from V and 2 bases from J, the gap between germline ends came to 17 bases.

The V and J genes are TRBV5-1 and TRBJ2-7; the D gene is possibly TRBD2 (5 bases). V was pared by 3 bases and J by 4 bases, with 20 bases between. The V gene's germline CDR1 is SGHRS and CDR2 YFSETQ. The CDR3 length is 16 residues. The CDR3 bases are TGCGCCAGCAGCTCCCTCGGGGTTCGTTCGATTTACGAGCAGTACTTC. Encoded protein: CASSSLGVRSIYEQYF.

This clonotype appeared a few times. The V call is TRBV18, the J call TRBJ2-7; D not resolved. Between the trimmed V and J ends, which lost 1 base and 0 bases, there was a span of 7 bases. CDR1 is KGHSH, CDR2 LQKENI, per germline. CDR3 size: 14 residues. This chain's CDR3 is CASSPRKSSYEQYF. CDR3 nucleotide sequence: TGTGCCAGCTCACCACGGAAAAGCTCCTACGAGCAGTACTTC.